This entry lists 25 T cell receptor beta chains sequenced from one sample in a study of PD-1 blockade in classical Hodgkin lymphoma. Specified time point: newly diagnosed, previously untreated cHL patient sample. Magnetic negative selection of thawed PBMCs was the method by which CD4+ T cells were purified. Some clones are missing from TCRdb's copy, which holds only in-frame ones; the method was immunoSEQ multiplex PCR. The sample lists nearly 35,000 clones; more than 85% were seen once. The material sequenced was CD4+ T cells from blood. Receptors originate from a human donor with classical Hodgkin lymphoma.

A note on this clone: Other DNA variants within this sample encode the same CDR3. V usage is TRBV15 and J usage is TRBJ1-1; a possible D gene is TRBD1 (6 bases). The germline gives CDR1 LNHNV, CDR2 YYDKDF (reference sequence). There are 14 residues in the CDR3. V was trimmed by 0 bases and J by 3 bases, leaving 8 bases between them. CDR3 sequence (DNA): TGTGCCACCAGCAGAGACAGGGGAGACACTGAAGCTTTCTTT. This gives the protein CATSRDRGDTEAFF.

V and J are TRBV2 and TRBJ1-5, with unresolved D. Trimming removed 4 bases at V and 2 bases at J, with 12 bases between. The length of the CDR3 is 15 residues. Germline V gene data show CDR1 as SNHLY and CDR2 as FYNNEI. The CDR3 spells CASSVRGGGNQPQHF. The CDR3 DNA is TGTGCCAGCAGTGTCCGGGGTGGAGGCAATCAGCCCCAGCATTTT.

This clone was detected once. The gene calls are TRBV7-9 and TRBJ2-7; TRBD1 agrees at 11 bases. This CDR3 has 15 amino acids. The V and J ends lost 3 bases and 4 bases, in that order; junction bases with no gene match: 5. Germline loops: CDR1 SEHNR, CDR2 FQNEAQ (reference sequence). DNA for the CDR3: TGTGCCAGCAGCTTCCGGACAGGGGGCTTGTACGAGCAGTACTTC. Protein: CASSFRTGGLYEQYF.

V and J are TRBV28 and TRBJ1-2; TRBD1 matches 9 bases. Looked up from germline, CDR1 is MDHEN and CDR2 is SYDVKM. The CDR3 is 16 residues long. J lost 6 bases, V lost 4 bases, and 12 bases had no gene match. For the CDR3, the DNA is TGTGCCAGCAGTTCGGGACAGGGTCCCCCTTACAATGGCTACACCTTC. Translating gives CASSSGQGPPYNGYTF.

This clone was detected a few times. The chain carries TRBV7-2 and TRBJ2-7; D uncertain. CDR1 is SGHTA, CDR2 FQGNSA, per germline. Trimming stripped 5 bases from V and 6 bases from J, with 14 bases between. The CDR3 consists of 13 residues. The CDR3 reads CASSTRTAGEQYF. CDR3 nucleotide sequence: TGTGCCAGCAGCACCCGGACCGCCGGCGAGCAGTACTTC.

This clone was observed once. The genes are TRBV9 and TRBJ2-2, with a weak D call TRBD2 (5 bases). Trimming took 4 bases from V and 7 from J, leaving 23 bases between them. The germline gives CDR1 SGDLS, CDR2 YYNGEE. The length of the CDR3 is 17 residues. CDR3 sequence (DNA): TGTGCCAGCAGCCCCTCTTTCGGGGTCGGTCATGGCGGGGAGCTGTTTTTT. Amino acid sequence: CASSPSFGVGHGGELFF. Full variable domain (outside the CDR3, taken from reference TRBV9 and TRBJ2-2): DSGVTQTPKHLITATGQRVTLRCSPRSGDLSVYWYQQSLDQGLQFLIQYYNGEERAKGNILERFSAQQFPDLHSELNLSSLELGDSALYFCASSPSFGVGHGGELFFGEGSRLTVL.

The chain combines TRBV28 with TRBJ2-7; 10 bases match TRBD2. The germline V gene encodes CDR1 MDHEN and CDR2 SYDVKM. The CDR3 is made up of 14 amino acids. Trimming removed 8 bases from V and 0 bases from J; junction bases left unmatched: 4. CDR3 nucleotides: TGTGCCAGCGAAGCGGGAGGGGGCTCCTACGAGCAGTACTTC. Encoded protein: CASEAGGGSYEQYF.

This clone was seen a single time. CDR3 residues: CASSLAGGPTYEQYF. For the CDR3, the DNA is TGTGCCAGCAGTTTAGCGGGGGGCCCCACCTACGAGCAGTACTTC. The rearrangement joins TRBV28 to TRBJ2-7, with 8 bases fitting TRBD2. Looked up from germline, CDR1 is MDHEN and CDR2 is SYDVKM. The CDR3 is made up of 15 amino acids. V dropped 2 bases and J dropped 2; count of bases not matched to a gene: 5.

This sequence joins TRBV5-1 and TRBJ1-4, with 8 nucleotides matching TRBD1. This CDR3 is 16 amino acids long. The germline gives CDR1 SGHRS, CDR2 YFSETQ. V shed 4 bases, J shed 3 bases, and the junction held 8 bases outside the gene matches. The CDR3 loop reads CASSRTHRGANEKLFF. CDR3 in DNA: TGCGCCAGCAGCCGAACACACAGGGGGGCTAATGAAAAACTGTTTTTT.

This clone has a single count. V is TRBV5-5 and J is TRBJ2-1, with 12 positions matching TRBD2. V lost 8 bases and J lost 0; bases outside the gene matches: 12. CDR3 length: 18 amino acids. Germline lookup yields CDR1 SGHKS and CDR2 YYEKEE (reference sequence). The CDR3: CASLQPGLAGFSYNEQFF. The CDR3 DNA reads as TGTGCCAGTCTCCAACCGGGACTAGCGGGCTTCTCCTACAATGAGCAGTTCTTC.

This chain joins TRBV30 and TRBJ2-1; TRBD2 aligns across 7 bases. V lost 3 bases, J lost 1 base, and 15 bases stayed unmatched. In germline, CDR1 is GTSNPN, CDR2 SVGIG (reference sequence). The CDR3 is 18 amino acids. The CDR3 spells CAWRSLGEGRISYNEQFF. The CDR3 DNA sequence: TGTGCCTGGAGGTCTTTGGGGGAGGGCCGGATATCCTACAATGAGCAGTTCTTC.

The CDR3 region has the DNA TGTGCCAGCAGTTACTCCGGGACATTCCAAACCGGGGAGCTGTTTTTT. Residues: CASSYSGTFQTGELFF. The V gene is TRBV28, the J gene TRBJ2-2, with a weak D call TRBD1 (6 bases). V was trimmed by 4 bases and J by 5 bases, leaving 17 bases between them. The CDR3 consists of 16 residues. Germline CDR1 reads MDHEN; CDR2 reads SYDVKM.

The J gene is TRBJ1-1, the V gene TRBV19; D unresolved. The CDR3 contains 15 residues. Trimming removed 0 bases at V and 0 bases at J, with 8 bases between. Germline CDR1 is LNHDA and CDR2 is SQIVND (reference sequence). CDR3 loop: CASSIDLGLNTEAFF. The CDR3 DNA follows: TGTGCCAGTAGTATAGACCTCGGGTTGAACACTGAAGCTTTCTTT.

The chain uses TRBV7-9 and TRBJ1-2, with 9 positions matching TRBD1. V was clipped by 7 bases and J by 0 bases; unmatched bases: 3. This CDR3 is 14 amino acids long. CDR1 and CDR2 from the germline V gene are SEHNR and FQNEAQ (reference sequence). CDR3 nucleotides: TGTGCCAGCAACAGGGGGCTACCTAACTATGGCTACACCTTC. Its translation is CASNRGLPNYGYTF.

The chain has TRBV7-7 and TRBJ2-1, with 9 positions matching TRBD2. The germline V gene has CDR1 SSHAT and CDR2 FNYEAQ (reference sequence). With 1 base clipped from V and 4 bases from J, the junction kept 2 bases outside the gene matches. This CDR3 is 15 amino acids long. CDR3 coding DNA: TGTGCCAGCAGCTTAGAACTAGCGGGTTACAATGAGCAGTTCTTC. It is translated as CASSLELAGYNEQFF.

This chain uses TRBV13 with TRBJ2-6, with 9 bases aligning to TRBD1. V was pared by 2 bases and J by 1 base, with 6 bases of the junction left unmatched. This CDR3 has 18 residues. Germline assignment: CDR1 PRHDT and CDR2 FYEKMQ (reference sequence). CDR3 coding DNA: TGTGCCAGCAGCTTAAGCGGGACAGGGCCTTCTGGGGCCAACGTCCTGACTTTC. Translated: CASSLSGTGPSGANVLTF.

The chain combines TRBV6-6 with TRBJ1-1; TRBD1 agrees at 8 bases. Germline lookup yields CDR1 MNHNY and CDR2 SVGAGI (reference sequence). The CDR3 is 13 amino acids. Unmatched junction bases numbered 7, after V lost 8 bases and J lost 5 bases. For the CDR3, the DNA is TGTGCCAGCGGACAGGGCCGTGCTACTGAAGCTTTCTTT. It yields the protein CASGQGRATEAFF.

As DNA, the CDR3 is TGTGCCAGCTCACCCGGGACAGGGCTCGGCAATCAGCCCCAGCATTTT. This codes for CASSPGTGLGNQPQHF. The V gene is TRBV18, the J gene TRBJ1-5, with 9 bases matching TRBD1. Looked up from germline, CDR1 is KGHSH and CDR2 is LQKENI. Trimming cost V 3 bases and J 2 bases; bases outside gene matches: 5. This CDR3 spans 16 amino acids.

The J gene is TRBJ1-1, the V gene TRBV7-3; a weak D match, TRBD1 (5 bases). The ends were cut back, 5 bases at V and 1 base at J, with 8 bases in the middle. The germline V gene encodes CDR1 SGHTA and CDR2 FQGTGA. The CDR3 extends over 13 amino acids. This CDR3 reads CASSEQGNTEAFF. The CDR3, as DNA: TGTGCCAGCAGCGAGCAGGGGAACACTGAAGCTTTCTTT.

V and J are TRBV5-4 and TRBJ1-1; D is perhaps TRBD1 (5 bases). Germline values: CDR1 SGHNT, CDR2 YYREEE (reference sequence). The CDR3 runs to 14 residues. Trimming took 5 bases from V and 5 from J, leaving 16 bases between them. CDR3 region: CASRGDASSTEAFF. CDR3 nucleotide sequence: TGTGCCAGCAGAGGGGACGCTTCATCAACTGAAGCTTTCTTT.

The chain is built from TRBV6-1 and TRBJ2-7; D may be TRBD2 (5 bases). V lost 4 bases to trimming and J lost 2 bases, with 12 bases between them. The length of the CDR3 is 14 residues. CDR1 MNHNS and CDR2 SASEGT come from the germline V gene. Written as DNA, the CDR3 is TGTGCCAGCAGTGTGGAGGAACCCCCCTACGAGCAGTACTTC. Its translation is CASSVEEPPYEQYF.

This rearrangement joins TRBV5-1 to TRBJ2-5, with D possibly being TRBD1 or TRBD2 (5 bases each). V lost 3 bases and J lost 1, with 10 bases in between. This CDR3 is built from 14 residues. Germline V gene data show CDR1 as SGHRS and CDR2 as YFSETQ. The CDR3 spells CASSYGTVQETQYF. The CDR3 bases are TGCGCCAGCAGCTACGGGACGGTCCAAGAGACCCAGTACTTC. Full variable domain (outside the CDR3, taken from reference TRBV5-1 and TRBJ2-5): KAGVTQTPRYLIKTRGQQVTLSCSPISGHRSVSWYQQTPGQGLQFLFEYFSETQRNKGNFPGRFSGRQFSNSRSEMNVSTLELGDSALYLCASSYGTVQETQYFGPGTRLLVL.

The chain is built from TRBV5-1 and TRBJ2-7, with unresolved D. The CDR3 is 14 residues long. Trimming took off 0 bases at V and 2 bases at J, with 9 bases between the two ends. Germline V lookup: CDR1 SGHRS, CDR2 YFSETQ. DNA of the CDR3: TGCGCCAGCAGCTTGGCCCGGGCCGCCTACGAGCAGTACTTC. Protein sequence: CASSLARAAYEQYF.

The chain employs TRBV10-3 and TRBJ1-4; D might be TRBD1 (5 bases). Trimming pared 4 bases from V and 8 bases from J, leaving 20 bases between. The CDR3 totals 16 residues. The germline V gene encodes CDR1 ENHRY and CDR2 SYGVKD. The CDR3, as DNA: TGTGCCATCAGTGCCCGCCGGGGCAATAATGGGGAAAAACTGTTTTTT. Translation: CAISARRGNNGEKLFF.

The V call is TRBV28, the J call TRBJ2-3, with unresolved D. Germline loops: CDR1 MDHEN, CDR2 SYDVKM. The CDR3 runs 12 residues. V lost 6 bases and J lost 8, with 12 bases in between. The CDR3 loop reads CASSITHLTQYF. For the CDR3, the DNA is TGTGCCAGCAGCATCACCCACCTTACGCAGTATTTT.